The clone carrying this TCR beta chain was picked up many times. Sorted libraries drew on more than 850,000 CD4+ or CD8+ T cells. The entry originates in a study of neurological immune-mediated disorders. Synthesis of cDNA was performed by 5'RACE using 10-nucleotide random UMIs. Via MiXCR, TCRdb re-called the 5' RACE reads, giving one row per CDR3 protein. The table includes 35,000 to 40,000 distinct CDR3 sequences, roughly 10% detected once. The TCR comes from a woman in her 30s with HTLV-1-associated myelopathy (HAM/TSP). The sequenced sample consisted of CD4+ T cells from blood.

The DNA of the CDR3 is TGTGCCAGCAGCTTAGCGGGGAGACAGGGGGCCGGGGAGCTGTTTTTT. It specifies CASSLAGRQGAGELFF. V is TRBV7-8 and J is TRBJ2-2, with TRBD1 matching over 9 bases. Germline CDR1 and CDR2: SGHVS and FQNEAQ. With 0 bases clipped from V and 6 bases from J, the junction kept 5 bases outside the gene matches. The CDR3 loop spans 16 amino acids.